Listed below are T cell receptor beta chains from one sample, sequenced in a study of Ad26.COV2.S vaccination and SARS-CoV-2 variants. Sequenced by immunoSEQ multiplex PCR; TCRdb stores in-frame clones only, minus some. The top ten clones hold about 1.5% of a sample with roughly 700,000 clones, about 90% of them seen once. Sample: peripheral blood, taken in a trial of Ad26.COV2.S vaccine versus placebo. The origin of the receptors is a person between 18 and 65 years old who received the Ad26.COV2.S COVID-19 vaccine or a placebo. The CDR3 runs from the conserved cysteine through the conserved F or W. Fields, in order: D gene, V gene, clone size, J gene, CDR3 DNA, CDR3 protein. A D gene is named only where the DNA matches it firmly. Only part of the rows carry a size: once, few, many, or a class if the clone is expanded.

>TRBD2|TRBV30|.|TRBJ2-7
TGTGCCTGGAGTGTAATATCTCGACTAGCGGAGTCCTACGAGCAGTACTTC
CAWSVISRLAESYEQYF
>.|TRBV9|.|TRBJ2-1
TGTGCCAGCGCCCCTGTGGGGGCGTCCTACAATGAGCAGTTCTTC
CASAPVGASYNEQFF
>.|TRBV11-2|.|TRBJ2-7
TGTGCCAGCAGCTCCCGCCCCCTCATCCTCGAGCAGTACTTC
CASSSRPLILEQYF
>TRBD1|TRBV5-1|.|TRBJ2-1
TGCGCCAGCAGCTCTACCGGGACAGACTCCTACAATGAGCAGTTCTTC
CASSSTGTDSYNEQFF
>.|TRBV19|.|TRBJ1-1
TGTGCCAGTAGTAAAATGGAGGACACTGAAGCTTTCTTT
CASSKMEDTEAFF
>.|TRBV6-5|many|TRBJ2-2
TGTGCCAGCAGTTCCCACAGGCGGTGGGGCACCGGGGAGCTGTTTTTT
CASSSHRRWGTGELFF
>TRBD1|TRBV6-5|.|TRBJ1-5
TGTGCCAGCAGTCAGGACAGGCGCAATCAGCCCCAGCATTTT
CASSQDRRNQPQHF
>TRBD1|TRBV29-1|.|TRBJ1-1
TGCAGCGTACAGAACAGGGGCGGGAACACTGAAGCTTTCTTT
CSVQNRGGNTEAFF
>.|TRBV5-3|.|TRBJ1-1
TGTGCCAGAAGCTTGGAAGGGGGTGGGGAAGCTTTCTTT
CARSLEGGGEAFF
>.|TRBV3-1/TRBV3-2|.|TRBJ2-7
TGTGCCAGCAGCCAAGCACTGGCAGACTACGAGCAGTACTTC
CASSQALADYEQYF
>TRBD1|TRBV11-2|.|TRBJ2-5
TGTGCCAGCAGCTTAGTACATACCGGGACAGTACAAGAGACCCAGTACTTC
CASSLVHTGTVQETQYF
>.|TRBV30|.|TRBJ1-2
TGTGCCTGGAGTTCCGGGGGTCGCGGCTACACCTTC
CAWSSGGRGYTF
>TRBD2|TRBV7-2|.|TRBJ2-1
TGTGCCAGCAGCTTAGGCGGGGGGGCGTGGAATGAGCAGTTCTTC
CASSLGGGAWNEQFF
>TRBD1|TRBV19|.|TRBJ1-5
TGTGCCAGTACCGACAGGGTGAGGAGCAATCAGCCCCAGCATTTT
CASTDRVRSNQPQHF
>.|TRBV7-3|.|TRBJ2-1
TGTGCCAGCAGCGACTTTCAGGGCAATGAGCAGTTCTTC
CASSDFQGNEQFF
>TRBD1|TRBV5-5|.|TRBJ1-4
TGTGCCAGCAGCGAACCGGGACAGTCGACCTTTAATGAAAAACTGTTTTTT
CASSEPGQSTFNEKLFF
>.|TRBV6-1|.|TRBJ2-7
TGTGCCAGCAGTGAAGCCCAGAATATGGCCTACGAGCAGTACTTC
CASSEAQNMAYEQYF
>.|TRBV11-2|.|TRBJ2-5
TGTGCCAGCAGCCTTGACAGCCAAGAGACCCAGTACTTC
CASSLDSQETQYF
>.|TRBV6-2/TRBV6-3|.|TRBJ2-7
TGTGCCAGCAGTCAACCCCGGGGTTCGGTCTCCTACGAGCAGTACTTC
CASSQPRGSVSYEQYF
>TRBD1|TRBV5-1|.|TRBJ1-3
TGCGCCAGCAGCTTGAGGTCCCAGGGGGACGGAAACACCATATATTTT
CASSLRSQGDGNTIYF
>.|TRBV18|once|TRBJ1-1
TGTGCCATTTTCCGGGACACCAACGGGGGCACTGAAGCTTTCTTT
CAIFRDTNGGTEAFF
>.|TRBV10-1|.|TRBJ1-1
TGCGCCAGCAGTGAGACCCCCTGGGCTGAAGCTTTCTTT
CASSETPWAEAFF
>.|TRBV6-2/TRBV6-3|.|TRBJ2-7
TGTGCCAGCAGTTACCCCAACTACGAGCAGTACTTC
CASSYPNYEQYF
>.|TRBV4-1|.|TRBJ2-1
TGCGCCAGCAGCCCATGGGGGGAGATCTCCTACAATGAGCAGTTCTTC
CASSPWGEISYNEQFF
>.|TRBV18|.|TRBJ1-2
TGTGCCAGCTCACCAGAAGAAGCTCCTCGATATGGCTACACCTTC
CASSPEEAPRYGYTF
>.|TRBV19|.|TRBJ1-3
TGTGCCAGTATCAAGGGAAGCTCTGGAAACACCATATATTTT
CASIKGSSGNTIYF
>.|TRBV6-5|once|TRBJ1-5
TGTGCCAGCAGTTACTCAAGGGGGAATCAGCCCCAGCATTTT
CASSYSRGNQPQHF
>.|TRBV10-3|.|TRBJ1-2
TGTGCCATCAGTGAGTTTGGAGGGAGCGACTATGGCTACACCTTC
CAISEFGGSDYGYTF
>TRBD1|TRBV30|.|TRBJ1-2
TGTGCCTGCTCGACAGGGTATGGCTACACCTTC
CACSTGYGYTF
>TRBD1|TRBV27|.|TRBJ2-1
TGTGCCAGCAGTTTGGGGACAGGGGCTAATGAGCAGTTCTTC
CASSLGTGANEQFF
>.|TRBV3-1/TRBV3-2|.|TRBJ2-1
TGTGCCAGCAGCCAAGACTGGACTTCCTACAATGAACAGTTCTTC
CASSQDWTSYNEQFF
>TRBD1|TRBV6-2/TRBV6-3|.|TRBJ1-6
TGTGCCAGCAGTCAAGCCCCGGGACAGCTCTATAATTCACCCCTCCACTTT
CASSQAPGQLYNSPLHF
>.|TRBV2|.|TRBJ2-3
TGTGCCAGCAGGAGAATGAGTAGCACAGATACGCAGTATTTT
CASRRMSSTDTQYF
>.|TRBV6-2/TRBV6-3|few|TRBJ1-5
TGTGCCAGCAGTCCGCTGAGGACCGGGATTAGCAATCAGCCCCAGCATTTT
CASSPLRTGISNQPQHF
>.|TRBV3-1/TRBV3-2|once|TRBJ1-6
TGTGCCAGCAGCCAGGAAGGGGGGTCCTATAATTCACCCCTCCACTTT
CASSQEGGSYNSPLHF
>.|TRBV9|.|TRBJ1-6
TGTGCCAGCAGCTCGGGAGATTCACCCCTCCACTTT
CASSSGDSPLHF